The count of the clone carrying this TCR beta chain is one. Antigen: not known. These data come from a study of ipilimumab plus nivolumab after autologous stem cell transplantation. Study in general: Patients received a median of roughly five ipilimumab and roughly eight nivolumab doses. DLBCL patients had primary refractory or relapsed disease. Overall study findings and caveats: Per the authors, repertoire, Treg and microbiota data justify further study.

Method: immunoSEQ multiplex PCR; TCRdb's copy keeps in-frame clones and lacks some. The data show 17,000 or so clones, with roughly 71% seen just once and more than 20% held by the top ten. The CDR3 has 13 amino acids. V lost 10 bases and J lost 5; bases outside the gene matches: 8. Looked up from germline, CDR1 is ENHRY and CDR2 is SYGVKD. Ipilimumab, 1 mg/kg, started 14 to 28 days after autologous transplant. Sequences were derived from PBMCs, sampled in a trial of ipilimumab plus nivolumab as post-transplant consolidation. The receptor was derived from a male donor with diffuse large B-cell lymphoma. The chain uses TRBV10-3 and TRBJ1-1; TRBD1 matches 9 bases. The CDR3 coding sequence is TGTGCCAGCGAGACGGGACAGGGAACTGAAGCTTTCTTT. Translation gives CASETGQGTEAFF.